This T cell receptor (beta chain) was captured in a study of T cell changes during pregnancy in multiple sclerosis. Germline V lookup: CDR1 SGHRS, CDR2 YFSETQ. V trimming: 5 bases; J trimming: 10 bases; junction bases outside the gene matches: 13. This CDR3 is built from 14 residues. This clone was detected a few times. Method: immunoSEQ multiplex PCR; TCRdb's copy keeps in-frame clones and lacks some. The sample gives some 49,000 clones, around 89% of which show up once; about 5.1% is in the top ten. The sequence came from a female donor in good health, enrolled as a control in a pregnancy study. The sample in question was peripheral blood, obtained after pregnancy. J is TRBJ2-3 and V is TRBV5-1; TRBD2 matches 7 bases. CDR3 nucleotides: TGCGCCAGCAGTGCTAGCGGAGACACTCAGGCGCAGTATTTT. Amino acids: CASSASGDTQAQYF.